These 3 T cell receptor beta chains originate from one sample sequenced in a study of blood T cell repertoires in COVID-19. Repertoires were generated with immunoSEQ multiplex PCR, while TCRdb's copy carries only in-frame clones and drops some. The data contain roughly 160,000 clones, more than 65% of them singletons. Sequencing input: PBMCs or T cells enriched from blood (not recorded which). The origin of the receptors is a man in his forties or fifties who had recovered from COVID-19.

CDR3 in DNA: TGTGCCAGCAGTTTTCCATATGGCTACACCTTC. This codes for CASSFPYGYTF. The gene calls are TRBV28 and TRBJ1-2; no definite D call. The CDR3 spans 11 residues. The V gene lost 3 bases and the J gene lost 5 bases, with 4 bases spanning the gap. Germline assignment: CDR1 MDHEN and CDR2 SYDVKM.

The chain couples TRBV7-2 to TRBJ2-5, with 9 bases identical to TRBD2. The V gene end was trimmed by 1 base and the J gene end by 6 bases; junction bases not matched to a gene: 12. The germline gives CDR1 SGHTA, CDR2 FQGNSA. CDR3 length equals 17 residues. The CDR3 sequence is CASSLGASGDLGKTQYF. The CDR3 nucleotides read TGTGCCAGCAGCTTAGGGGCTAGCGGGGACCTAGGAAAGACCCAGTACTTC. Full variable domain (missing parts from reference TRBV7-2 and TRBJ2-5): GAGVSQSPSNKVTEKGKDVELRCDPISGHTALYWYRQSLGQGLEFLIYFQGNSAPDKSGLPSDRFSAERTGGSVSTLTIQRTQQEDSAVYLCASSLGASGDLGKTQYFGPGTRLLVL.

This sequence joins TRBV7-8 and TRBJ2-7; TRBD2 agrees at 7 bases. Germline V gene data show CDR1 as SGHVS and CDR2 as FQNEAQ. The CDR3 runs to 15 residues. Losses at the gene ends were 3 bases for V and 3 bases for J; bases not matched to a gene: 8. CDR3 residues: CASSFRAGPNYEQYF. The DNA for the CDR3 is TGTGCCAGCAGCTTTCGAGCGGGGCCGAACTACGAGCAGTACTTC.